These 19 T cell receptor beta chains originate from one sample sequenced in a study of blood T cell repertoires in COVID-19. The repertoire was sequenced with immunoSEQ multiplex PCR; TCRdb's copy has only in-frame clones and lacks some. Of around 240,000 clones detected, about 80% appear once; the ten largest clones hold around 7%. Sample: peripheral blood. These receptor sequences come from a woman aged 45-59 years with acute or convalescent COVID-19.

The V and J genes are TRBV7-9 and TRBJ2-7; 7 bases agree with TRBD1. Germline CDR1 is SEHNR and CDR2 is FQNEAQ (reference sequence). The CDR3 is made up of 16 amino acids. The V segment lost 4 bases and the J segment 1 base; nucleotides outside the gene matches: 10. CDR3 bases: TGTGCCAGCAGCTCCGACCCCCGGGACAGATCCTACGAGCAGTACTTC. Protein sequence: CASSSDPRDRSYEQYF.

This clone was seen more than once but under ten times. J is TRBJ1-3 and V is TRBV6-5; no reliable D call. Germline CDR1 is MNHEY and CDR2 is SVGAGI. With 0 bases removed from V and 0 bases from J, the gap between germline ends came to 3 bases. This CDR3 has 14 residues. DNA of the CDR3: TGTGCCAGCAGTTACTCGAGCTCTGGAAACACCATATATTTT. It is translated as CASSYSSSGNTIYF.

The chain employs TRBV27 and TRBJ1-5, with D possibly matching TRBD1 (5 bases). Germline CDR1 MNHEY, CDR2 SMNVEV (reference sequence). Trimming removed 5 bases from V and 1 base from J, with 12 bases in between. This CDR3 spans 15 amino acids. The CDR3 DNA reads TGTGCCAGCAGTACGTATCGGGGGAGCAATCAGCCCCAGCATTTT. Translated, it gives CASSTYRGSNQPQHF.

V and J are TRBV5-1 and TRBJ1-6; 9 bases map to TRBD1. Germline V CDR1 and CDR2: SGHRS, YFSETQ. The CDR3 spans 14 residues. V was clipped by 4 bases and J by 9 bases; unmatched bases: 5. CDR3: CASSRDRAGSPLHF. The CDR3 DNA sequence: TGCGCCAGCAGCCGGGACAGGGCGGGTTCACCCCTCCACTTT.

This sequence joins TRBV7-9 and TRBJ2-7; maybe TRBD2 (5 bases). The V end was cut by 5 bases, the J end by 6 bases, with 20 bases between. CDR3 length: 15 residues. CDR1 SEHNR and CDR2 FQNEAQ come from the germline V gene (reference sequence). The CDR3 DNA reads TGTGCCAGCAGCCGTGGGAGTATGGCGTCCCTCGAGCAGTACTTC. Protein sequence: CASSRGSMASLEQYF.

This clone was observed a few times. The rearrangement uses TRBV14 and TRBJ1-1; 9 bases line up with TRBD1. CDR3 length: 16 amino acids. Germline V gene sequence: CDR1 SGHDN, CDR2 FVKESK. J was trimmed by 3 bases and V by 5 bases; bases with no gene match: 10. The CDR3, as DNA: TGTGCCAGCAGCGGGGCCGGACAGGGGAAGTACACTGAAGCTTTCTTT. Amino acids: CASSGAGQGKYTEAFF.

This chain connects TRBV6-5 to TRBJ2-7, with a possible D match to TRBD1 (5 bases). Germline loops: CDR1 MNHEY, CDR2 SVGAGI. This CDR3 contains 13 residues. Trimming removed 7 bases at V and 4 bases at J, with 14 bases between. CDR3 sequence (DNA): TGTGCCAGCACCCAGACAGACACTTACGAGCAGTACTTC. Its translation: CASTQTDTYEQYF.

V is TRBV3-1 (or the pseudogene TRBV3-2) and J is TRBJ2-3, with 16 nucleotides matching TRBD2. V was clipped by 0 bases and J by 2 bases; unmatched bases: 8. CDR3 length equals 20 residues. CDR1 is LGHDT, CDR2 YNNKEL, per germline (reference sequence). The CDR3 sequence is CASSQDPAGTSGGVTDTQYF. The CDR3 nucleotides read TGTGCCAGCAGCCAAGACCCTGCCGGGACTAGCGGGGGGGTCACAGATACGCAGTATTTT.

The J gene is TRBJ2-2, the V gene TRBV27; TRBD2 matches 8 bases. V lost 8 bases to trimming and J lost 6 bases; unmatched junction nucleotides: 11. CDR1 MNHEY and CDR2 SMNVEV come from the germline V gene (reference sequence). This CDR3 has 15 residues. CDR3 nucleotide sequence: TGTGCCAGCCGGAGCGGGGGAGGTGTGCCCGGGGAGCTGTTTTTT. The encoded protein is CASRSGGGVPGELFF.

In DNA form, the CDR3 reads TGCGCCAGCAGCTTGGTCCCAGGAACCCAAGAGACCCAGTACTTC. Its translation: CASSLVPGTQETQYF. The chain employs TRBV5-1 and TRBJ2-5; D unresolved. The V gene's germline CDR1 is SGHRS and CDR2 YFSETQ. V was pared by 0 bases and J by 1 base, with 10 bases between. The CDR3 sequence is 15 residues long.

The CDR3 region is CASSSRVATGELFF. The DNA of the CDR3 is TGTGCCAGCAGCTCCCGGGTGGCCACCGGGGAGCTGTTTTTT. The chain recombines TRBV6-5 with TRBJ2-2; no clear D gene. This CDR3 has 14 amino acids. Deletions cut 6 bases from V and 4 bases from J, with 12 bases between. Germline V gives CDR1 MNHEY, CDR2 SVGAGI.

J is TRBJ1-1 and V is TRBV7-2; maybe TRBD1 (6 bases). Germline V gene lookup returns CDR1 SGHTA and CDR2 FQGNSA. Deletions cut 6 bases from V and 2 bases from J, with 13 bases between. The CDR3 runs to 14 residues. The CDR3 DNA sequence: TGTGCCAGCAGGGCCTACAGGGAAAACACTGAAGCTTTCTTT. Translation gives CASRAYRENTEAFF.

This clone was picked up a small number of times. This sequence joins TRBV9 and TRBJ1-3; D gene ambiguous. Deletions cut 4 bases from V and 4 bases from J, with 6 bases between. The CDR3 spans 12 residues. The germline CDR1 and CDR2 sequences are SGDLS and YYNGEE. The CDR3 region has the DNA TGTGCCAGCAGCCTCTCCGGAAACACCATATATTTT. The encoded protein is CASSLSGNTIYF.

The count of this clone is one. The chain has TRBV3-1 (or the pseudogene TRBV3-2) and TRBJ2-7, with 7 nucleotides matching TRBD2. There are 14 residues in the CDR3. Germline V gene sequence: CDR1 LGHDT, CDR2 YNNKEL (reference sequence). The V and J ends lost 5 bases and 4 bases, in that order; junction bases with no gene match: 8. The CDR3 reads CASSILAASYEQYF. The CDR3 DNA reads TGTGCCAGCAGCATTCTAGCGGCCTCGTACGAGCAGTACTTC.

The CDR3 here is CASSLLRSGDTQYF. The CDR3 bases are TGTGCCAGCAGCTTACTAAGGAGTGGAGATACGCAGTATTTT. This chain uses TRBV11-2 with TRBJ2-3, with no clear D. CDR1 and CDR2 (germline): SGHAT, FQNNGV. Trimming cost V 2 bases and J 5 bases, with 11 bases left between them. The CDR3 has 14 amino acids.

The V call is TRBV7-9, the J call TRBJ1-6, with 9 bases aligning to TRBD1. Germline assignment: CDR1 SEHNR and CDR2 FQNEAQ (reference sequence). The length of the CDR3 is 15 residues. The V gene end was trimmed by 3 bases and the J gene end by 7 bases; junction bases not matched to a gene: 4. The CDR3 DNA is TGTGCCAGCAGCTTCACGACAGGGGGGAATTCACCCCTCCACTTT. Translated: CASSFTTGGNSPLHF.

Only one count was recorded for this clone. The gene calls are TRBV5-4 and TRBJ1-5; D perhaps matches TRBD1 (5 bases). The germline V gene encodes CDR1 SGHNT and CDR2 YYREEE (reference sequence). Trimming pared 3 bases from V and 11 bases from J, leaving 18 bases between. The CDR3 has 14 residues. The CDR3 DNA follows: TGTGCCAGCAGCTGGGGCCCCGGAACTGCGTCCCAGCATTTT. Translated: CASSWGPGTASQHF.

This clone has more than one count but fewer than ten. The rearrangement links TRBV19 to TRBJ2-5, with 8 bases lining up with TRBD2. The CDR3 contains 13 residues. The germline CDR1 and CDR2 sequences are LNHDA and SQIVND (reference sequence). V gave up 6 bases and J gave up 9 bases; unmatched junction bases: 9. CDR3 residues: CASSLGLEGAQYF. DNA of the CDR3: TGTGCCAGTAGCCTGGGACTAGAGGGGGCCCAGTACTTC.

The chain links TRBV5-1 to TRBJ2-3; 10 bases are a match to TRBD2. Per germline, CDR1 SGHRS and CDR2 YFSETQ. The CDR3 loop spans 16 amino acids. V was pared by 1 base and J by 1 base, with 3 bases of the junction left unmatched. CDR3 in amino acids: CASSLPSGRGTDTQYF. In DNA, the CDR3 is TGCGCCAGCAGCTTGCCCAGCGGGAGGGGCACAGATACGCAGTATTTT.